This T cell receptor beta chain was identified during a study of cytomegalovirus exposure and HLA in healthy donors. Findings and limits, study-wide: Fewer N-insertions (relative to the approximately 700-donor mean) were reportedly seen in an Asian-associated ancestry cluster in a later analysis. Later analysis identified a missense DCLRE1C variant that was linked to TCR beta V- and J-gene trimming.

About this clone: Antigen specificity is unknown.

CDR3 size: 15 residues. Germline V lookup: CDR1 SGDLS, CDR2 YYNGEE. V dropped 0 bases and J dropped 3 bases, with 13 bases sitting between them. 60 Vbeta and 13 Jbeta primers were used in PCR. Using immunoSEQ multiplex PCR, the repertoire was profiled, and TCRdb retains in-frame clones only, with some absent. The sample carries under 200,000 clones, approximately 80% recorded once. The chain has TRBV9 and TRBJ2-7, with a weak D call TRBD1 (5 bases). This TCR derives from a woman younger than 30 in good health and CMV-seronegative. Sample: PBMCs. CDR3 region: CASSVVDSIIYEQYF. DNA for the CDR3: TGTGCCAGCAGCGTAGTTGACAGTATAATCTACGAGCAGTACTTC.